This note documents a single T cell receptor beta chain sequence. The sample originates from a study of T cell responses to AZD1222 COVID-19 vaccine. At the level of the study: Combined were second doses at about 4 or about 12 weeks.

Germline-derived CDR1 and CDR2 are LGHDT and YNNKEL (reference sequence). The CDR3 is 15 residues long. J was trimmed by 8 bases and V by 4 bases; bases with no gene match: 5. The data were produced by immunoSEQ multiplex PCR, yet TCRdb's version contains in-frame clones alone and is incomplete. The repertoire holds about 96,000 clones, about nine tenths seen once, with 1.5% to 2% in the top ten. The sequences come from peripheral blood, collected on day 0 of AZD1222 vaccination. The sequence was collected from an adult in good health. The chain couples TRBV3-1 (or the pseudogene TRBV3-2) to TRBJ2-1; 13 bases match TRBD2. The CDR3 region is CASSPRTSGGHEQFF. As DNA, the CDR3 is TGTGCCAGCAGCCCCAGGACTAGCGGGGGACATGAGCAGTTCTTC.